This is a list of T cell receptor beta chains from one sample in a study of graft-versus-host responses after intestinal transplantation. Which antigens these TCRs recognize remains unknown. TCRdb's copy holds only in-frame clones and misses some; the assay was immunoSEQ multiplex PCR. The sample consists of some 110,000 clones, 87% of them appearing once. Sequencing was performed on unstimulated CD4+ T cells sorted from spleen or lymph node cells, taken before intestinal transplant. The receptors shown here come from a human donor who received an intestinal transplant. CDR3s include the opening cysteine and the closing phenylalanine or tryptophan. D genes are given only for firm matches. Part of the rows lack a size; the others show once, few, many or a class for expanded clones.

cdr3_nt cdr3_aa d_call j_call clone_size v_call
TGTGCCAGTAGCCAAATAGCCGGGCCTCATCAGCCCCAGCATTTT CASSQIAGPHQPQHF - TRBJ1-5 - TRBV19
TGTGCCAGCAGCGCAATTGTCGGGACAGGGCTGGAAAAACTGTTTTTT CASSAIVGTGLEKLFF TRBD1 TRBJ1-4 once TRBV9
TGTGCCAGTAGTATGGGCAGACCATTCGACTACGAGCAGTACTTC CASSMGRPFDYEQYF - TRBJ2-7 once TRBV19
TGTGCCAGCAGCCGGGACTACGAGCAGTACTTC CASSRDYEQYF - TRBJ2-7 - TRBV28
TGCGCCAGCAGCTCTAAAATCCGGGACAGGGACACCGGGGAGCTGTTTTTT CASSSKIRDRDTGELFF TRBD1 TRBJ2-2 - TRBV5-1
TGTGCCAGCTCACCTATCGGACAGGGAGGAACCTACGAGCAGTACTTC CASSPIGQGGTYEQYF TRBD1 TRBJ2-7 - TRBV18
TGTGCCAGCAGCCAACGGAGCTCCTATAATTCACCCCTCCACTTT CASSQRSSYNSPLHF - TRBJ1-6 - TRBV14
TGCGCCAGCAGCTTGGTTGGGGGAACGAGCACAGATACGCAGTATTTT CASSLVGGTSTDTQYF - TRBJ2-3 - TRBV5-1
TGCGCCAGCAGCTTGGGGGACAAGGATCAGCCCCAGCATTTT CASSLGDKDQPQHF - TRBJ1-5 - TRBV5-1
TGTGCCAGCAGTTACAGTCGGAGGGGGCGAGGAGAGACCCAGTACTTC CASSYSRRGRGETQYF - TRBJ2-5 - TRBV6-5
TGTGCCAGCAGCGCCGGACAGCAGTTCCTTGGCTACACCTTC CASSAGQQFLGYTF - TRBJ1-2 - TRBV7-2
TGTGCCAGCAGCCCGGACGGGACTCCGACCTACAATGAGCAGTTCTTC CASSPDGTPTYNEQFF - TRBJ2-1 - TRBV5-5
TGTGCCAGCAGCCGAGAGCGGGGGCTCAACTACGAGCAGTACTTC CASSRERGLNYEQYF TRBD2 TRBJ2-7 - TRBV5-4
TGTGCCAGCAGTTACGGTTTATCAAATGAGCAGTTCTTC CASSYGLSNEQFF - TRBJ2-1 - TRBV6-5
TGTGCCAGCAATTTAGGGCAGTACGACGAGCAGTACTTC CASNLGQYDEQYF - TRBJ2-7 - TRBV6-5
TGTGCCAGCAGCTTAGTTAGTTTGGGGTTCCAAGAGACCCAGTACTTC CASSLVSLGFQETQYF - TRBJ2-5 - TRBV7-9
TGTGCCAGCAGTCAGACCAGCGGATGGCGGAACACCGGGGAGCTGTTTTTT CASSQTSGWRNTGELFF - TRBJ2-2 - TRBV27
TGTGCCAGCAGACCGCCTTTGGATCTTGGGGCCAACGTCCTGACTTTC CASRPPLDLGANVLTF - TRBJ2-6 once TRBV2
TGTGCCAGCTCCCCGGAGTCGGAGACTGAAGCTTTCTTT CASSPESETEAFF - TRBJ1-1 - TRBV18
TGTGCCAGCAGTCCAACTAGCGGGAGGTCCTACGAGCAGTACTTC CASSPTSGRSYEQYF TRBD2 TRBJ2-7 - TRBV6-1
TGTGCCAGCACTAGACAGCAAGAGACCCAGTACTTC CASTRQQETQYF - TRBJ2-5 - TRBV6-4
TGTGCCAGCTCACCAAGTGGGGACAGGTCCTACAATGAGCAGTTCTTC CASSPSGDRSYNEQFF TRBD1 TRBJ2-1 - TRBV18
TGTGCCAGTAGTCGTAGACTAGACGTGGAGACCCAGTACTTC CASSRRLDVETQYF - TRBJ2-5 - TRBV19
TGTGCCAAACCCGGGACTAGCGGGAGGGTTGTGCAGTTCTTC CAKPGTSGRVVQFF TRBD2 TRBJ2-1 - TRBV10-3
TGTGCCAGCAGCTTAGAAAGGAGGCTTGCGGAGACCCAGTACTTC CASSLERRLAETQYF - TRBJ2-5 - TRBV13
TGTGCCAGCAGTTACCCCACGGGTAGCACAGATACGCAGTATTTT CASSYPTGSTDTQYF - TRBJ2-3 - TRBV6-6
TGCGCCAGCAGAACCCTAGCGGGGGGCTCTAGGTCCTACAATGAGCAGTTCTTC CASRTLAGGSRSYNEQFF TRBD2 TRBJ2-1 - TRBV10-2
TGTGCCAGCAGCTCCACTACTAGCCTGAAGACCCAGTACTTC CASSSTTSLKTQYF - TRBJ2-5 once TRBV7-9
TGCGCCAGCAGCCTACAACCGGGACAGGGCGTCTACGAGCAGTACTTC CASSLQPGQGVYEQYF TRBD1 TRBJ2-7 - TRBV5-1
TGTGCCAGCAGTCAGACGGCCAGGGGCGCCGGGGAGCTGTTTTTT CASSQTARGAGELFF - TRBJ2-2 - TRBV2
TGCGCCAGCAGTAGACGGGACAGGGGGCGAAACATTCAGTACTTC CASSRRDRGRNIQYF TRBD1 TRBJ2-4 - TRBV10-1
TGTGCCAGCACCTCACAGGGATCTGGGGCCAACGTCCTGACTTTC CASTSQGSGANVLTF - TRBJ2-6 few TRBV6-5
TGTGCCAGCAGTGATCAAACAGGGAGCAATCAGCCCCAGCATTTT CASSDQTGSNQPQHF - TRBJ1-5 - TRBV6-1
TGCAGCGTTGTAGGTTCGGCTAGCGGGGACCAAGAGACCCAGTACTTC CSVVGSASGDQETQYF TRBD2 TRBJ2-5 - TRBV29-1
TGCGCCAGCAGTGAGGGGGCATTGAGCACAGATACGCAGTATTTT CASSEGALSTDTQYF TRBD1 TRBJ2-3 - TRBV5-1
TGTGCCAGCACCCAACTGTCCCGGAGTTTGGGAGAGCAGTTCTTC CASTQLSRSLGEQFF - TRBJ2-1 - TRBV6-1
TGTGCCTGGAGTGTACTCTTCAGCTATGGCTACACCTTC CAWSVLFSYGYTF - TRBJ1-2 once TRBV30
TGTGCCAGCAGTTCCACTTGGAGAGGTGGGACCACCTATGGCTACACCTTC CASSSTWRGGTTYGYTF - TRBJ1-2 - TRBV28
TGCGCCAGCAGTCCCGGGACAGGGAGCGGGGCCAACGTCCTGACTTTC CASSPGTGSGANVLTF TRBD1 TRBJ2-6 - TRBV10-2
TGTGCCAGCAGCCTGGCCCGGGCCGGACTCACAGATACGCAGTATTTT CASSLARAGLTDTQYF - TRBJ2-3 - TRBV28
TGTGCCAGCAGCCCCCGGCCAGGGGCTGGGGAGACCCAGTACTTC CASSPRPGAGETQYF - TRBJ2-5 - TRBV7-3
TGTGCCAGCAGCCAAGAAGCAAGAGAGGCCCAGTACTTC CASSQEAREAQYF - TRBJ2-5 - TRBV7-3
TGTGCCAGCAAGGGACAGGGGTTACGGGGGCCGCGAAAACTGTTTTTT CASKGQGLRGPRKLFF TRBD1 TRBJ1-4 - TRBV28
TGTGCTAGTGGTTTGGTACCGTCTAGCGTTCTCTCTGGAAACACCATATATTTT CASGLVPSSVLSGNTIYF - TRBJ1-3 - TRBV12-5
TGTGCCAGCAGCCCAGGGACAGCCCTAAGCTACGAGCAGTACTTC CASSPGTALSYEQYF TRBD1 TRBJ2-7 - TRBV9
TGCGCCAGCAGCTTGGGGGTTATGAACACTGAAGCTTTCTTT CASSLGVMNTEAFF - TRBJ1-1 few TRBV5-1
TGTGCCAGCACCTTACAGGGGGGCGACGAGCAGTACTTC CASTLQGGDEQYF TRBD1 TRBJ2-7 - TRBV6-1
TGCAGCGTTGAAGCTTGGCTACGTTACACAGATACGCAGTATTTT CSVEAWLRYTDTQYF - TRBJ2-3 - TRBV29-1
TGTGCCAGCAGTCCCCGGGCCTCCCCCGTTGAGCAGTACTTC CASSPRASPVEQYF - TRBJ2-7 - TRBV27
TGTGCCAGCAGTCCGGGGACAGGGGGTACTGGGGCCAACGTCCTGACTTTC CASSPGTGGTGANVLTF TRBD1 TRBJ2-6 - TRBV27
TGTGCCAGCAGCTTAAGTGGGGAGACCCAGTACTTC CASSLSGETQYF - TRBJ2-5 few TRBV7-9
TGTGCCAGCAACACCCAGCCAAATCGGACTCCGGGAAACAATGAGCAGTTCTTC CASNTQPNRTPGNNEQFF - TRBJ2-1 - TRBV14
TGTGCCAGCAGCTTAGTAGGTACCGGAGGGCCCTCGGAGACCCAGTACTTC CASSLVGTGGPSETQYF - TRBJ2-5 - TRBV7-9
TGTGCCAGCAGCGCTGACAGGGGGGCGGTAGCTTTCTTT CASSADRGAVAFF TRBD1 TRBJ1-1 - TRBV9